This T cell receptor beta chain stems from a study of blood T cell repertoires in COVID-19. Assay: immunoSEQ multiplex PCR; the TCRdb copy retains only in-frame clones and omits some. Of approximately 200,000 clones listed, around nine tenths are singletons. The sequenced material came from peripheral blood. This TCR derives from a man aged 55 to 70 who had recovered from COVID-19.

CDR3 nucleotide sequence: TGTGCCAGCAGTCATAGCGGCGGTAAGGGCGAGCAGTACTTC. It specifies CASSHSGGKGEQYF. The V and J genes are TRBV6-5 and TRBJ2-7, with D possibly matching TRBD2 (6 bases). The CDR3 is 14 amino acids. Germline CDR1 and CDR2: MNHEY and SVGAGI. V lost 5 bases and J 6 bases, leaving 17 bases between the germline ends.